This TCR beta chain originates from a study of blood T cell repertoires in COVID-19. In its sample, this clone was seen a few times. Method: immunoSEQ multiplex PCR; TCRdb's copy keeps in-frame clones and lacks some. The sample records about 220,000 clones, roughly 80% being singletons. Germline values: CDR1 SGHTA, CDR2 FQGNSA. This CDR3 region has 14 residues. Trimming shortened V by 1 base and J by 7 bases, and 13 bases separated the two germline ends. This clonotype was obtained from a woman aged 45-59 years who had been exposed to COVID-19. Sequences were obtained from PBMCs or T cells enriched from blood (not recorded which). The V call is TRBV7-2, the J call TRBJ1-2; D is unclear. As DNA, the CDR3 is TGTGCCAGCAGCTTAGATCTAAGTTTTGGTGGCTACACCTTC. Its protein product is CASSLDLSFGGYTF. The full variable domain, in which reference TRBV7-2 and TRBJ1-2 provide the parts outside the CDR3, is GAGVSQSPSNKVTEKGKDVELRCDPISGHTALYWYRQSLGQGLEFLIYFQGNSAPDKSGLPSDRFSAERTGGSVSTLTIQRTQQEDSAVYLCASSLDLSFGGYTFGSGTRLTVV.